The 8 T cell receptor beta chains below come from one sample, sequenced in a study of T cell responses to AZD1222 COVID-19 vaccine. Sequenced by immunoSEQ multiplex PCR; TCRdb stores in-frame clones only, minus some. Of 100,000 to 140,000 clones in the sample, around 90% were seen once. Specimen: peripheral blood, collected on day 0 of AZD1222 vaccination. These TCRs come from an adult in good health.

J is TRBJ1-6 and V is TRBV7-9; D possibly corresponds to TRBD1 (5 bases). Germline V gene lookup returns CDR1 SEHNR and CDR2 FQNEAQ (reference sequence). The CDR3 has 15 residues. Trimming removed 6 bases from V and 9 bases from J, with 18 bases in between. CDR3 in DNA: TGTGCCAGCAGGGGGAGGGGTTCGGATTTTTCACCCCTCCACTTT. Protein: CASRGRGSDFSPLHF.

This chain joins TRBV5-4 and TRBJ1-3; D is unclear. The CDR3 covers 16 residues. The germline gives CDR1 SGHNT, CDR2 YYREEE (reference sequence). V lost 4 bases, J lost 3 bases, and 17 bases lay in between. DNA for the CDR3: TGTGCCAGCAGCCCACACCCGAATGTTTTTGGAAACACCATATATTTT. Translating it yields CASSPHPNVFGNTIYF.

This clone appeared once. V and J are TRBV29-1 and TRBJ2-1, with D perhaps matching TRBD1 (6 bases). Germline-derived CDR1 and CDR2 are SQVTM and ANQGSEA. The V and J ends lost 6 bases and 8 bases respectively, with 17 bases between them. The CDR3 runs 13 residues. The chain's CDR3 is CSVETGIVDEQFF. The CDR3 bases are TGCAGCGTGGAAACAGGGATCGTAGATGAGCAGTTCTTC.

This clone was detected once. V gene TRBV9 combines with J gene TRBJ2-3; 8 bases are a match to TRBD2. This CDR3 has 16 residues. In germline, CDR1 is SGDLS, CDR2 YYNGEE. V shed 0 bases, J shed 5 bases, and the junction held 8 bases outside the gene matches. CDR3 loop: CASSVAGGGLVDTQYF. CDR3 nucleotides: TGTGCCAGCAGCGTAGCGGGCGGGGGGCTTGTAGATACGCAGTATTTT.

CDR3 sequence reads: CASTEGHLGSTEAFF. DNA of the CDR3: TGTGCCAGCACCGAAGGACACCTAGGGTCCACTGAAGCTTTCTTT. This chain uses TRBV6-5 with TRBJ1-1; weak D call: TRBD1 (5 bases). CDR1 MNHEY and CDR2 SVGAGI come from the germline V gene. This CDR3 has 15 amino acids. V lost 7 bases to trimming and J lost 4 bases, with 19 bases between them.

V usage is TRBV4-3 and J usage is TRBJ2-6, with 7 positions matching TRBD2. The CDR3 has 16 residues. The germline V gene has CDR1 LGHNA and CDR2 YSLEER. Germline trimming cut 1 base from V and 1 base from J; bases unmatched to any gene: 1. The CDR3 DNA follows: TGCGCCAGCAGCCAAGGGGAGGGGTCTGGGGCCAACGTCCTGACTTTC. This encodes CASSQGEGSGANVLTF.

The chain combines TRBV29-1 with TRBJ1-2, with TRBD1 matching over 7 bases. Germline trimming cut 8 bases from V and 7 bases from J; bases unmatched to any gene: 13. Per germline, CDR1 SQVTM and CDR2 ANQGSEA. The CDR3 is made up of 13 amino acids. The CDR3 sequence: CSPMIRGQGGYTF. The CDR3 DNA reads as TGCAGCCCTATGATAAGGGGGCAGGGTGGCTACACCTTC.

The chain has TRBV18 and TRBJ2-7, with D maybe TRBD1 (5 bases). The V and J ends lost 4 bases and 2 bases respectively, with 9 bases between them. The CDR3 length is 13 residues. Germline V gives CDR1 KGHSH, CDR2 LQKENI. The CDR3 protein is CASSLDKTYEQYF. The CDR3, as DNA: TGTGCCAGCTCACTGGACAAAACCTACGAGCAGTACTTC. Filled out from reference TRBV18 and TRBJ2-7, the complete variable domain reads NAGVMQNPRHLVRRRGQEARLRCSPMKGHSHVYWYRQLPEEGLKFMVYLQKENIIDESGMPKERFSAEFPKEGPSILRIQQVVRGDSAAYFCASSLDKTYEQYFGPGTRLTVT.